One TCR beta chain is described in this entry. Its antigen remains unidentified. Unique molecular identifiers (one per individual cDNA molecule) were attached. TCRdb fed the 5' RACE reads into MiXCR, producing one record per CDR3 protein. Among about 27,000 distinct CDR3 sequences listed, about 5% were seen once. The record originates from a study of early T cells in non-severe SARS-CoV-2 infection. Study details: From unsorted whole blood, bulk RNA was sequenced, and the chains remained unpaired. Study outcomes and limitations: VDJdb-based matching was biased toward anti-spike CD8 responses and missed private and CD4 specificities.

Per the germline V gene, CDR1 is KGHSY and CDR2 is FQNENV. The V gene lost 6 bases and the J gene lost 7 bases, with 16 bases spanning the gap. CDR3 length equals 15 residues. Specimen: whole blood. The rearrangement joins TRBV16 to TRBJ1-6; possible D gene TRBD1, 6 bases. This sequence was found in an adult who was a healthcare worker with PCR-confirmed SARS-CoV-2 infection or an uninfected control (not recorded which). The CDR3 DNA follows: TGTGCCAGCAGTCAAACACAGGGCACGAATTCACCCCTCCACTTT. It encodes CASSQTQGTNSPLHF.